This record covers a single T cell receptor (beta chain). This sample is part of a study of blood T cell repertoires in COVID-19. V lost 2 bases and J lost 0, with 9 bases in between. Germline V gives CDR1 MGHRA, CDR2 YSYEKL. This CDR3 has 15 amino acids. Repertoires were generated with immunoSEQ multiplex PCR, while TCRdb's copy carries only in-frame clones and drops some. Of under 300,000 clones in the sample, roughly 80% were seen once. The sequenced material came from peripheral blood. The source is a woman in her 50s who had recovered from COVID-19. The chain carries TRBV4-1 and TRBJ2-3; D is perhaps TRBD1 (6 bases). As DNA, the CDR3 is TGCGCCAGCAGCCAACCGGGACACAGCACAGATACGCAGTATTTT. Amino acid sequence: CASSQPGHSTDTQYF.